This T cell receptor (beta chain) was captured in a study of cytomegalovirus exposure and HLA in healthy donors. Study-level results: In an earlier analysis, about 87% or about 30%: the productive usage of most TCR beta V segments.

This clone was observed a few times. The antigen is undetermined. PCR primers comprised 60 Vbeta and 13 Jbeta primers. TCRdb keeps only in-frame clones here, not all; method: immunoSEQ multiplex PCR. This sample carries some 150,000 clones, around 73% of them seen once, and the ten largest clones take 1.4%. The germline gives CDR1 SEHNR, CDR2 FQNEAQ (reference sequence). Trimming left V 3 bases short and J 4 bases short, with 19 bases between. The CDR3 consists of 18 residues. The receptor was derived from a male donor in good health and CMV-seronegative. Sequenced sample: PBMCs. This chain uses TRBV7-9 with TRBJ2-6; D is perhaps TRBD2 (7 bases). The CDR3: CASSFPSGGGSGANVLTF. Written as DNA, the CDR3 is TGTGCCAGCAGCTTCCCGAGTGGGGGGGGCTCCGGGGCCAACGTCCTGACTTTC.